The 7 T cell receptor beta chains below were found in one sample sequenced in a study of blood T cell repertoires in COVID-19. Only in-frame clones appear in the TCRdb table, and some are missing; sequencing was by immunoSEQ multiplex PCR. The table lists fewer than 400,000 clones, more than 75% of them singletons, with over 3.5% in the top ten. Sample: PBMCs or T cells enriched from blood (not recorded which). These receptor sequences come from a man in his thirties or forties who had recovered from COVID-19.

The CDR3 sequence: CASSAGTSPSYNEQFF. DNA of the CDR3: TGTGCCAGCAGCGCTGGAACTAGCCCAAGCTACAATGAGCAGTTCTTC. This chain connects TRBV9 to TRBJ2-1; possible D gene TRBD2, 6 bases. This CDR3 is 16 amino acids long. V shed 3 bases and J shed 3 bases, with 16 bases lying between them. CDR1 is SGDLS, CDR2 YYNGEE, per germline. The full variable domain, its missing parts supplied by reference TRBV9 and TRBJ2-1, is DSGVTQTPKHLITATGQRVTLRCSPRSGDLSVYWYQQSLDQGLQFLIQYYNGEERAKGNILERFSAQQFPDLHSELNLSSLELGDSALYFCASSAGTSPSYNEQFFGPGTRLTVL.

This rearrangement joins TRBV28 to TRBJ2-3, with 7 bases fitting TRBD1. J lost 5 bases, V lost 6 bases, and 8 bases had no gene match. CDR1 is MDHEN, CDR2 SYDVKM, per germline. The CDR3 is 14 residues long. The CDR3, as DNA: TGTGCCAGCAGCCCCGGGACAGACTTAGATACGCAGTATTTT. Translation: CASSPGTDLDTQYF. The full variable domain, with the rest looked up from reference TRBV28 and TRBJ2-3, is DVKVTQSSRYLVKRTGEKVFLECVQDMDHENMFWYRQDPGLGLRLIYFSYDVKMKEKGDIPEGYSVSREKKERFSLILESASTNQTSMYLCASSPGTDLDTQYFGPGTRLTVL.

V is TRBV19 and J is TRBJ1-2, with D unclear. The germline V gene has CDR1 LNHDA and CDR2 SQIVND (reference sequence). CDR3 length equals 13 residues. V was pared by 4 bases and J by 2 bases, with 8 bases between. CDR3 DNA sequence: TGTGCCAGTAGTACGGCGGGAAACTATGGCTACACCTTC. It specifies CASSTAGNYGYTF.

This rearrangement joins TRBV30 to TRBJ1-5; D possibly corresponds to TRBD1 (5 bases). Germline V lookup: CDR1 GTSNPN, CDR2 SVGIG (reference sequence). The length of the CDR3 is 16 residues. V was pared by 0 bases and J by 0 bases, with 12 bases between. The CDR3 DNA reads as TGTGCCTGGAGTGTTCTGGGGCATTATAGCAATCAGCCCCAGCATTTT. Its translation is CAWSVLGHYSNQPQHF.

The J gene is TRBJ2-7, the V gene TRBV30, with 7 bases identical to TRBD1. CDR1 and CDR2 (germline): GTSNPN, SVGIG (reference sequence). Trimming removed 5 bases from V and 2 bases from J; junction bases left unmatched: 3. The CDR3 is made up of 12 amino acids. CDR3 protein: CAWGGQTYEQYF. The DNA for the CDR3 is TGTGCCTGGGGGGGACAGACCTACGAGCAGTACTTC.

This chain connects TRBV5-4 to TRBJ2-1, with TRBD1 matching 8 bases. The CDR3 contains 16 residues. Germline lookup yields CDR1 SGHNT and CDR2 YYREEE (reference sequence). Trimming took 4 bases from V and 3 from J; bases not matched to a gene: 9. CDR3 residues: CASSPSGTGYYNEQFF. In nucleotides, the CDR3 is TGTGCCAGCAGCCCCTCCGGGACAGGATACTACAATGAGCAGTTCTTC.

This chain uses TRBV28 with TRBJ2-3, with TRBD1 identical over 9 bases. CDR3 length equals 14 residues. The germline V gene has CDR1 MDHEN and CDR2 SYDVKM. Germline trimming cut 6 bases from V and 6 bases from J; bases unmatched to any gene: 7. For the CDR3, the DNA is TGTGCCAGCAGCCAAGGACAGGGGTTCGATACGCAGTATTTT. Residues: CASSQGQGFDTQYF.